This TCR beta chain was profiled in a study of blood T cell repertoires in COVID-19. Study-level background: The cDNA or gDNA used as material had been derived from T cells, B-cell-depleted T cells, or PBMCs.

The protocol was immunoSEQ multiplex PCR, while the TCRdb copy is restricted to in-frame clones and leaves out a portion. The sample yields about 47,000 clones, around 85% seen once. V shed 3 bases, J shed 4 bases, and the junction held 9 bases outside the gene matches. This CDR3 comprises 16 residues. Germline values: CDR1 MDHEN, CDR2 SYDVKM. The rearrangement uses TRBV28 and TRBJ1-1, with 9 bases fitting TRBD1. The material sequenced was peripheral blood. The origin of this receptor is a man between 50 and 59 years old with acute or convalescent COVID-19. The CDR3 DNA sequence: TGTGCCAGCAGTTTGCCTCCGGGACAGGGATCCACTGAAGCTTTCTTT. Protein sequence: CASSLPPGQGSTEAFF.